Following are 14 T cell receptor beta chains from one sample sequenced in a study of blood T cell repertoires in COVID-19 (dated by TCRdb to 2018 to 2021). The library came from the immunoSEQ multiplex PCR assay. TCRdb carries this immuneACCESS record with in-frame sequences only. Its versions omit some clonotypes, under half of them owing to an unresolved V gene in the studies checked, with the rest unexplained. In this sample the table shows over 300,000 clones, 90% of which occur a single time. 6.5% of the sample is in the top ten clones. The sample comprised peripheral blood. The receptor set was obtained from a man younger than 30 with active or convalescent COVID-19.

V is TRBV7-9 and J is TRBJ2-3, with D perhaps matching TRBD1 (6 bases). Per germline, CDR1 SEHNR and CDR2 FQNEAQ (reference sequence). The CDR3 length is 13 residues. With 5 bases removed from V and 4 bases from J, the gap between germline ends came to 10 bases. CDR3 in DNA: TGTGCCAGCAGCAACCCAGGGGCAGATACGCAGTATTTT. Its protein is CASSNPGADTQYF.

The CDR3 here is CASSQSQGETHEQYF. The CDR3 coding sequence is TGCGCCAGCAGCCAAAGCCAGGGGGAGACCCACGAGCAGTACTTC. J is TRBJ2-7 and V is TRBV4-1, with 7 bases aligning to TRBD1. Germline CDR1 is MGHRA and CDR2 is YSYEKL. This CDR3 has 15 amino acids. The V gene end was trimmed by 2 bases and the J gene end by 5 bases; junction bases not matched to a gene: 9.

This clone was observed a single time. The chain couples TRBV4-3 to TRBJ1-4, with 8 bases lining up with TRBD1. CDR3 length: 19 amino acids. The germline V gene encodes CDR1 LGHNA and CDR2 YSLEER. V was clipped by 2 bases and J by 0 bases; unmatched bases: 11. In DNA, the CDR3 is TGCGCCAGCAGCCAATCCGGGACAGGACCCTTTGCAACTAATGAAAAACTGTTTTTT. As protein: CASSQSGTGPFATNEKLFF.

The chain is built from TRBV28 and TRBJ2-2; the D gene is possibly TRBD1 (6 bases). Germline V lookup: CDR1 MDHEN, CDR2 SYDVKM. V was trimmed by 2 bases and J by 6 bases, leaving 16 bases between them. This CDR3 region has 16 residues. CDR3 DNA sequence: TGTGCCAGCAGTTTAGGAGCAGGGGTATTGCCCGGGGAGCTGTTTTTT. Amino acid sequence: CASSLGAGVLPGELFF.

The chain links TRBV7-9 to TRBJ1-2; no firm D call. Germline V CDR1 and CDR2: SEHNR, FQNEAQ (reference sequence). Trimming shortened V by 5 bases and J by 7 bases, and 20 bases separated the two germline ends. The CDR3 covers 15 residues. The CDR3 nucleotides are TGTGCCAGCAGCGACTCGGGGAGAATGTTCTCTGGCTACACCTTC. Its translation is CASSDSGRMFSGYTF.

This sequence joins TRBV27 and TRBJ1-3; 9 nucleotides line up with TRBD1. The CDR3 totals 21 residues. The germline V gene encodes CDR1 MNHEY and CDR2 SMNVEV (reference sequence). V gave up 4 bases and J gave up 0 bases; unmatched junction bases: 19. The CDR3 DNA reads TGTGCCAGCAGTTCGAACGTTCCGGGACAGGGTCGCTCACCCTCTGGAAACACCATATATTTT. Translation: CASSSNVPGQGRSPSGNTIYF.

The CDR3 nucleotides are TGTGCCAGTAGTACCGGGACGGGGGACTACGAGCAGTACTTC. It encodes CASSTGTGDYEQYF. J is TRBJ2-7 and V is TRBV19; tentatively, D is TRBD2 (6 bases). Germline CDR1 is LNHDA and CDR2 is SQIVND (reference sequence). This CDR3 region has 14 residues. The V and J ends lost 4 bases and 3 bases respectively, with 13 bases between them.

V and J are TRBV30 and TRBJ2-5; 11 bases map to TRBD2. This CDR3 comprises 17 residues. The germline V gene encodes CDR1 GTSNPN and CDR2 SVGIG (reference sequence). The junction had 12 bases not matched to a gene; V was cut back by 2 bases and J by 4 bases. Here the CDR3 reads CAWSLRDSGRAGETQYF. The DNA for the CDR3 is TGTGCCTGGAGTCTCCGAGATAGCGGGAGGGCCGGAGAGACCCAGTACTTC.

The gene calls are TRBV5-6 and TRBJ2-3; the D is unclear. CDR1 and CDR2 (germline): SGHDT, YYEEEE. The CDR3 runs to 15 residues. Trimming took 1 base from V and 0 from J, leaving 9 bases between them. The CDR3 loop reads CASSLFQTSTDTQYF. The DNA of the CDR3 is TGTGCCAGCAGCTTGTTCCAGACTAGCACAGATACGCAGTATTTT.

This chain links TRBV9 with TRBJ1-3, with 7 bases that match TRBD1. Germline values: CDR1 SGDLS, CDR2 YYNGEE. V shed 3 bases and J 0 bases; nucleotides not matched to a gene: 15. This CDR3 spans 19 amino acids. The CDR3 bases are TGTGCCAGCAGCGCTAGACAGGGCCCGACCAGGAGCTCTGGAAACACCATATATTTT. Amino acid sequence: CASSARQGPTRSSGNTIYF.

J is TRBJ1-2 and V is TRBV29-1, with D hard to call. V was clipped by 3 bases and J by 2 bases, with 10 bases between them. This CDR3 has 13 residues. Per germline, CDR1 SQVTM and CDR2 ANQGSEA. In DNA form, the CDR3 reads TGCAGCGTTGATATCGGCAGGAACTATGGCTACACCTTC. Its protein product is CSVDIGRNYGYTF.

The chain carries TRBV27 and TRBJ1-5; no clear D. Germline CDR1 reads MNHEY; CDR2 reads SMNVEV (reference sequence). The V end lost 6 bases, the J end lost 7 bases, and 22 bases lay between the germline ends. The CDR3 length is 16 residues. For the CDR3, the DNA is TGTGCCAGCAGAACGAAAGGGTGGGCGGGATCGCAGCCCCAGCATTTT. Translation: CASRTKGWAGSQPQHF.

This chain uses TRBV5-1 with TRBJ1-1; no clear D. V lost 3 bases to trimming and J lost 4 bases, with 10 bases between them. CDR3 length: 13 residues. Germline V gene data show CDR1 as SGHRS and CDR2 as YFSETQ. The CDR3 bases are TGCGCCAGCAGCTATATAACGGTCACTGAAGCTTTCTTT. Amino acid sequence: CASSYITVTEAFF.

The table lists this clone with a few counts. V gene TRBV24-1 combines with J gene TRBJ2-7; 7 bases are a match to TRBD1. J was trimmed by 2 bases and V by 3 bases; bases with no gene match: 9. This CDR3 comprises 16 residues. Germline CDR1 and CDR2: KGHDR and SFDVKD. The CDR3 bases are TGTGCCACCAGTGATGCCTTCGGACAGGACCCCTACGAGCAGTACTTC. Its protein product is CATSDAFGQDPYEQYF.